The rows below give T cell receptor beta chains drawn from one sample of a study of cytomegalovirus exposure and HLA in healthy donors. Data came from immunoSEQ multiplex PCR; TCRdb stores just in-frame clones and leaves some out. The table lists around 190,000 clones, around 82% of them singletons. The source material was PBMCs. The receptors were sampled from a man between 18 and 29 years old in good health and CMV-seronegative. CDR3s include the opening cysteine and the closing phenylalanine or tryptophan. The D gene is left open where the match is weak. Clone size is stated in some rows and not others, as once, few, many or a class when expanded.

>TRBV28|TRBD1|TRBJ1-6|NA
CASSRTGSNSPLHF
TGTGCCAGCAGTCGGACAGGCAGTAATTCACCCCTCCACTTT
>TRBV11-2|NA|TRBJ1-2|NA
CASSLSGRRGYTF
TGTGCCAGCAGCTTATCGGGTCGTCGAGGCTACACCTTC
>TRBV10-2|NA|TRBJ2-7|once
CASSGRGGNEQYF
TGCGCCAGCAGTGGCAGGGGTGGCAACGAGCAGTACTTC
>TRBV7-2|NA|TRBJ1-2|NA
CASSLAAGVDYGYTF
TGTGCCAGCAGCTTAGCTGCAGGGGTAGACTATGGCTACACCTTC
>TRBV9|NA|TRBJ1-4|few
CASSLDGREKLFF
TGTGCCAGCAGCCTAGACGGGAGGGAAAAACTGTTTTTT
>TRBV7-2|NA|TRBJ1-5|NA
CASSSTMYLPQHF
TGTGCCAGCAGCTCAACTATGTATTTGCCCCAGCATTTT
>TRBV27|NA|TRBJ1-3|NA
CASSRKGHRSSGNTIYF
TGTGCCAGCAGTAGAAAGGGACACAGGTCCTCTGGAAACACCATATATTTT
>TRBV10-3|TRBD2|TRBJ2-5|NA
CATSGREEAQYF
TGTGCCACCTCAGGACGGGAGGAGGCCCAGTACTTC
>TRBV28|TRBD1|TRBJ1-3|NA
CASSYPGTGDTIYF
TGTGCCAGCAGTTACCCCGGGACAGGGGACACCATATATTTT
>TRBV7-3|TRBD2|TRBJ2-7|NA
CASSLMASGREIHYEQYF
TGTGCCAGCAGCTTAATGGCTAGCGGGAGGGAAATTCACTACGAGCAGTACTTC
>TRBV7-3|NA|TRBJ2-3|NA
CASSKTSTDTQYF
TGTGCCAGCAGCAAGACAAGCACAGATACGCAGTATTTT
>TRBV27|TRBD2|TRBJ2-2|NA
CASSLRAGGQSGELFF
TGTGCCAGCAGTCTACGAGCGGGAGGGCAATCCGGGGAGCTGTTTTTT
>TRBV7-2|NA|TRBJ1-1|NA
CASSLVYGAEAFF
TGTGCCAGCAGCTTAGTGTACGGGGCTGAAGCTTTCTTT
>TRBV7-2|NA|TRBJ1-5|once
CASSFNYFHQPQHF
TGTGCCAGCAGCTTTAACTACTTTCATCAGCCCCAGCATTTT
>TRBV4-3|NA|TRBJ2-3|NA
CASSQAGHGTDTQYF
TGCGCCAGCAGCCAAGCGGGACACGGCACAGATACGCAGTATTTT
>TRBV28|TRBD2|TRBJ2-1|NA
CASSSRTRTANEQFF
TGTGCCAGCAGTTCAAGGACTAGAACGGCCAATGAGCAGTTCTTC
>TRBV4-1|NA|TRBJ1-3|NA
CASSQDSRRGTGNTIYF
TGCGCCAGCAGCCAAGATAGTCGGAGGGGAACTGGAAACACCATATATTTT
>TRBV11-3|TRBD2|TRBJ2-2|NA
CASSPPGGGVSSGELFF
TGTGCCAGCAGCCCCCCCGGGGGGGGCGTTAGTTCCGGGGAGCTGTTTTTT
>TRBV19|NA|TRBJ2-5|once
CASSAEETQYF
TGTGCCAGTAGTGCAGAAGAGACCCAGTACTTC
>TRBV19|TRBD2|TRBJ2-1|NA
CASISTSGDPNEQFF
TGTGCCAGTATTTCGACTAGCGGGGACCCCAATGAGCAGTTCTTC
>TRBV28|TRBD1|TRBJ2-7|NA
CASSLTGTGQYEQYF
TGTGCCAGCAGCCTTACCGGGACAGGGCAATACGAGCAGTACTTC
>TRBV6-1|NA|TRBJ1-2|once
CASRSGGHGYTF
TGTGCCAGCAGGTCAGGAGGGCATGGCTACACCTTC
>TRBV10-3|NA|TRBJ1-2|NA
CAISEAGGGGYTF
TGTGCCATCAGTGAGGCGGGGGGCGGTGGCTACACCTTC
>TRBV7-2|TRBD1|TRBJ1-2|NA
CASSLTYTGDYGYTF
TGTGCCAGCAGCTTAACCTATACAGGGGACTATGGCTACACCTTC
>TRBV6-6|TRBD1|TRBJ2-1|NA
CASIKTGVNNEQFF
TGTGCCAGTATTAAGACAGGGGTCAACAATGAGCAGTTCTTC
>TRBV5-1|TRBD1|TRBJ2-1|NA
CASNLTPGQGINEQFF
TGCGCCAGCAACTTGACCCCGGGACAGGGAATCAATGAGCAGTTCTTC
>TRBV7-2|NA|TRBJ1-4|NA
CASSLIVAGVHSTNEKLFF
TGTGCCAGCAGCTTAATAGTCGCGGGGGTCCACTCAACTAATGAAAAACTGTTTTTT
>TRBV27|TRBD1|TRBJ1-1|NA
CASRPQGAEAFF
TGTGCCAGCAGACCCCAGGGGGCTGAAGCTTTCTTT
>TRBV6-4|TRBD2|TRBJ2-1|NA
CASSDSSSGGAGEQFF
TGTGCCAGCAGTGACTCGAGTAGCGGGGGGGCCGGTGAGCAGTTCTTC
>TRBV10-3|NA|TRBJ2-1|NA
CAISEELNNEQFF
TGTGCCATCAGTGAAGAGTTAAACAATGAGCAGTTCTTC
>TRBV5-1|TRBD1|TRBJ2-3|once
CASREQGPTLTDTQYF
TGCGCCAGCAGGGAACAGGGGCCAACACTCACAGATACGCAGTATTTT
>TRBV11-2|NA|TRBJ2-7|NA
CASSLSRDNHYEQYF
TGTGCCAGCAGCTTATCTAGGGACAACCACTACGAGCAGTACTTC
>TRBV2|TRBD1|TRBJ2-7|NA
CASSRDRGYEQYF
TGTGCCAGCAGTCGGGACAGGGGCTACGAGCAGTACTTC
>TRBV28|NA|TRBJ2-5|NA
CASSPSELTQYF
TGTGCCAGCAGCCCCTCGGAGTTGACCCAGTACTTC